This is a list of T cell receptor beta chains from one sample in a study of blood T cells in healthy people across ages. TCRdb passed the 5' RACE reads through MiXCR, listing each CDR3 protein once. The sample records some 640,000 distinct CDR3 sequences, roughly 31% being singletons. The material sequenced was blood. The receptor source for this set is a woman at least 80 years old in good health. Each CDR3 is given with its conserved first and last residue. Each record gives: V gene, CDR3 length, D gene, J gene, clone size, CDR3 protein, CDR3 DNA. The D gene is left open where the match is weak. Expanded clones are given a class, and other clones once, few, many or no size at all.

v_call: TRBV5-6; cdr3_length: 16; d_call: TRBD1; j_call: TRBJ2-4; clone_size: -; cdr3_aa: CASSDRDSSSYNEQYF; cdr3_nt: TGTGCCAGCAGCGACCGGGACAGCAGCTCCTACAATGAGCAGTACTTC
v_call: TRBV7-9; cdr3_length: 15; d_call: -; j_call: TRBJ2-4; clone_size: -; cdr3_aa: CASGQGEGGKNIQYF; cdr3_nt: TGTGCCAGCGGCCAAGGCGAGGGAGGCAAAAACATTCAGTACTTC
v_call: TRBV5-1; cdr3_length: 16; d_call: TRBD2; j_call: TRBJ2-3; clone_size: many; cdr3_aa: CASSLDLAGGPDTQYF; cdr3_nt: TGCGCCAGCAGCTTGGATCTAGCGGGGGGACCTGATACGCAGTATTTT
v_call: TRBV20-1; cdr3_length: 14; d_call: -; j_call: TRBJ2-3; clone_size: many; cdr3_aa: CSARDLTLVDTQYF; cdr3_nt: TGCAGTGCTAGAGATCTTACCCTTGTGGATACGCAGTATTTT
v_call: TRBV29-1; cdr3_length: 15; d_call: -; j_call: TRBJ2-6; clone_size: -; cdr3_aa: CSARTVSSGANVLTF; cdr3_nt: TGCAGCGCTAGGACAGTGAGCTCTGGGGCCAACGTCCTGACTTTC
v_call: TRBV5-6; cdr3_length: 17; d_call: -; j_call: TRBJ2-6; clone_size: -; cdr3_aa: CASSSEWVTSGANVLTF; cdr3_nt: TGTGCCAGCAGCTCGGAGTGGGTAACCTCTGGGGCCAACGTCCTGACTTTC
v_call: TRBV6-1; cdr3_length: 15; d_call: TRBD2; j_call: TRBJ2-5; clone_size: -; cdr3_aa: CATPAGGLRWETQYF; cdr3_nt: TGTGCCACCCCGGCGGGGGGTCTAAGGTGGGAGACCCAGTACTTC
v_call: TRBV28; cdr3_length: 15; d_call: -; j_call: TRBJ2-1; clone_size: few; cdr3_aa: CASSPPVGGDNEQFF; cdr3_nt: TGTGCCAGCAGTCCGCCCGTAGGAGGAGACAATGAGCAGTTCTTC
v_call: TRBV20-1; cdr3_length: 12; d_call: -; j_call: TRBJ2-7; clone_size: many; cdr3_aa: CRASGTEYEQYF; cdr3_nt: TGCAGGGCCTCCGGGACGGAATACGAGCAGTACTTC
v_call: TRBV4-2; cdr3_length: 17; d_call: -; j_call: TRBJ1-1; clone_size: many; cdr3_aa: CASSPGQGVDRNTEAFF; cdr3_nt: TGTGCCAGCAGCCCGGGGCAGGGAGTGGATAGGAACACTGAAGCTTTCTTT
v_call: TRBV10-3; cdr3_length: 14; d_call: -; j_call: TRBJ1-5; clone_size: -; cdr3_aa: CAISERDSNQPQHF; cdr3_nt: TGTGCCATCAGTGAAAGGGATAGCAATCAGCCCCAGCATTTT
v_call: TRBV20-1; cdr3_length: 11; d_call: -; j_call: TRBJ2-1; clone_size: once; cdr3_aa: CSATRTREQFF; cdr3_nt: TGCAGTGCTACTCGGACACGCGAGCAGTTCTTC